Listed below are T cell receptor beta chains from one sample, sequenced in a study of blood T cells in healthy people across ages. In TCRdb, the 5' RACE reads were re-called with MiXCR into one record per CDR3 protein. Here the sample spans roughly 1.7 million distinct CDR3 sequences, roughly 32% being singletons. Sequencing used blood. Receptors were obtained from a woman aged 25 to 39 in good health. CDR3s include the opening cysteine and the closing phenylalanine or tryptophan. The D gene is left open where the match is weak. Size is stated for part of the rows, as once, few or many counts, or as a class when the clone is expanded.

J | V | D | size | DNA | CDR3
TRBJ2-1 | TRBV20-1 | TRBD1 | few | TGCAGTGCTACCACAGGGGGGAACGGCGATGAGCAGTTCTTC | CSATTGGNGDEQFF
TRBJ2-1 | TRBV11-1 | TRBD2 | NA | TGTGCCAGCAGCTTAGGGACTAGCGGGAGGGCCCACTACAATGAGCAGTTCTTC | CASSLGTSGRAHYNEQFF
TRBJ2-1 | TRBV7-3 | TRBD2 | NA | TGTGCCAGCAGGACTAGCGGGAGGGCCTGGGATGAGCAGTTCTTC | CASRTSGRAWDEQFF
TRBJ2-7 | TRBV14 | NA | NA | TGTGCCAGCAGCCAAGAAAACTTCCCCCGGCCCTACGAGCAGTACTTC | CASSQENFPRPYEQYF
TRBJ1-1 | TRBV7-9 | TRBD1 | NA | TGTGCCAGCAGCTTAGGGACAGGTACCTTTGAAGAAGCTTTCTTT | CASSLGTGTFEEAFF
TRBJ2-7 | TRBV9 | NA | NA | TGTGCCAGCAGCGTAGTAGGGGCCCCCTACAATGAGCAGTACTTC | CASSVVGAPYNEQYF
TRBJ2-7 | TRBV20-1 | TRBD2 | NA | TGCAGTGCTATTCGACTAGCGAGCTACGAGCAGTACTTC | CSAIRLASYEQYF
TRBJ1-4 | TRBV20-1 | NA | NA | TGCAGCACCCAACAGGGACTCATTAATGAAAAACTGTTTTTT | CSTQQGLINEKLFF
TRBJ2-7 | TRBV5-1 | NA | many | TGCGCCAGCAGCTTGGGGACAGCAAAGAGAGAGCAGTACTTC | CASSLGTAKREQYF
TRBJ2-4 | TRBV5-1 | TRBD2 | few | TGCGCCAGCAGAGGGGAGGGCCTAGCCAAAAACATTCAGTACTTC | CASRGEGLAKNIQYF
TRBJ2-1 | TRBV4-2 | NA | few | TGTGCCAGCAGCCAAGTTGAGGGATTAAACGGTTACAATGAGCAGTTCTTC | CASSQVEGLNGYNEQFF
TRBJ2-1 | TRBV3-1 | TRBD2 | NA | TGTGCCAGCAGCCGGGAGGGACTAGCGGATCCCTACAGTTCGGTGCGGTTCTTC | CASSREGLADPYSSVRFF
TRBJ1-2 | TRBV9 | NA | few | TGTGCCAGCAGTGGGGGAGGCCAGGCTAACTATGGCTACACCTTC | CASSGGGQANYGYTF
TRBJ2-3 | TRBV9 | TRBD1 | NA | TGTGCCAGCAGCGTAGTAGGGACAGAGACTAGCACAGATACGCAGTATTTT | CASSVVGTETSTDTQYF
TRBJ2-2 | TRBV12-3/TRBV12-4 | NA | many | TGTGCCAGCAGGGACGGTACGAACACCGGGGAGCTGTTTTTT | CASRDGTNTGELFF
TRBJ2-1 | TRBV10-2 | NA | NA | TGCGCCAGCAGTGTGCCTAACAATGAGCAGTTCTTC | CASSVPNNEQFF
TRBJ2-3 | TRBV6-1 | NA | many | TGTGCCAGCAGACGGGATCGCACAGATACGCAGTATTTT | CASRRDRTDTQYF
TRBJ2-7 | TRBV7-2 | TRBD1 | NA | TGTGCCAGCAGCCAATTATGGGCAGGGGGCTACGAGCAGTACTTC | CASSQLWAGGYEQYF
TRBJ2-5 | TRBV7-2 | NA | few | TGTGCCAGCAGCTTAGTAGGTGCAGGACGGGAGACCCAGTACTTC | CASSLVGAGRETQYF
TRBJ1-1 | TRBV25-1 | NA | few | TGTGCCAGCTCCCATAAGGGCACTGAAGCTTTCTTT | CASSHKGTEAFF
TRBJ2-1 | TRBV9 | NA | few | TGTGCCAGCAGCGTGGCCGGGACATGGGGAAATGAGCAGTTCTTC | CASSVAGTWGNEQFF
TRBJ2-3 | TRBV20-1 | TRBD2 | NA | TGCAGTGCCGCCCCCCAACTAGCGGGCTACACAGATACGCAGTATTTT | CSAAPQLAGYTDTQYF
TRBJ1-5 | TRBV5-4 | NA | many | TGTGCCAGCAGCTTGGGACCAGAGAGGCGTCAGCCCCAGCATTTT | CASSLGPERRQPQHF
TRBJ2-6 | TRBV28 | NA | NA | TGTGCCAGCAGGCCCGTGGGGGCCAACGTCCTGACTTTC | CASRPVGANVLTF
TRBJ1-2 | TRBV5-1 | TRBD1 | NA | TGCGCCAGCAGCTTGGATCCAGGGGGCGGTTCGGACTATGGCTACACCTTC | CASSLDPGGGSDYGYTF
TRBJ2-3 | TRBV29-1 | TRBD2 | many | TGCAGCGTTGTATCCGGGGGGGGCACAGATACGCAGTATTTT | CSVVSGGGTDTQYF
TRBJ1-2 | TRBV10-3 | NA | few | TGTGCCATCAGGCAGGCTGGCCATGGCTACACCTTC | CAIRQAGHGYTF
TRBJ2-5 | TRBV2 | NA | few | TGTACCAGCCGATGGGCGGATTTTCAAGAGACCCAGTACTTC | CTSRWADFQETQYF
TRBJ2-7 | TRBV12-3/TRBV12-4 | TRBD1 | once | TGTACCAGCAGTACCTTCAGGGACAGCCCAAGACCCTACGAGCAGTACTTC | CTSSTFRDSPRPYEQYF
TRBJ1-5 | TRBV12-3/TRBV12-4 | TRBD1 | NA | TGTGCCAGCAGTTTAACCAGGGGGGGACAGCCCCAGCATTTT | CASSLTRGGQPQHF
TRBJ2-5 | TRBV29-1 | NA | many | TGCAGCGTTGCCGAGGAGACCCAGTACTTC | CSVAEETQYF
TRBJ2-5 | TRBV7-9 | NA | NA | TGTGCAACCCCCTCTCGGGGAGGAGAGACCCAGTACTTC | CATPSRGGETQYF
TRBJ2-3 | TRBV3-1 | NA | few | TGTGCCAGCAGTTACCGAGGGCGGGTCCTCACAGATACGCAGTATTTT | CASSYRGRVLTDTQYF
TRBJ1-5 | TRBV12-3/TRBV12-4 | NA | NA | TGTGCCAGCAGTCCACAGGGTCGGGGCAATCAGCCCCAGCATTTT | CASSPQGRGNQPQHF
TRBJ2-7 | TRBV20-1 | TRBD2 | NA | TGCAGTGCCCTCCCCGGGGGGGGCTCCTACGAGCAGTACTTC | CSALPGGGSYEQYF
TRBJ2-7 | TRBV13 | NA | NA | TGTGCCAGCAGCCCGCCGACAGGTACTCAAGACTCTCGCCCATACGAGCAGTACTTC | CASSPPTGTQDSRPYEQYF
TRBJ1-1 | TRBV10-3 | NA | NA | TGTGCCATCAGTACCTTGCAGGGTGTGGACACTGAAGCTTTCTTT | CAISTLQGVDTEAFF
TRBJ2-2 | TRBV5-1 | TRBD1 | few | TGCGCCAGCAGGCCAGGGGGCTCACAATCGAACACCGGGGAGCTGTTTTTT | CASRPGGSQSNTGELFF
TRBJ2-1 | TRBV7-2 | NA | few | TGTGCCAGCAGCTCCGCTAGAACTGTACGGTTCTTC | CASSSARTVRFF
TRBJ2-1 | TRBV7-9 | TRBD2 | NA | TGTGCCGGCAGCCCGGGACTAGACTACAATGAGCAGTTCTTC | CAGSPGLDYNEQFF
TRBJ2-7 | TRBV3-1 | NA | NA | TGTGCCAGCAGCCATGAATTCGGACTGTACTACGAGCAGTACTTC | CASSHEFGLYYEQYF
TRBJ2-7 | TRBV20-1 | NA | NA | TGCAGTTGGGGGGGGCCAGTTAGGAACGAGCAGTACTTC | CSWGGPVRNEQYF
TRBJ2-3 | TRBV20-1 | NA | many | TGCAGTGCTAGCGGGATATCCACAGATACGCAGTATTTT | CSASGISTDTQYF